This T cell receptor (beta chain) was found in a study of T-cell memory formation after mild COVID-19. As for the study in general: Largely, the TCR clusters proved donor specific.

V dropped 5 bases and J dropped 2; count of bases not matched to a gene: 9. The CDR3 contains 17 residues. A note on this clonotype: Antigen specificity is unknown.

5'RACE, which relied on constant-segment primers, yielded TCR alpha and TCR beta cDNA libraries carrying sample barcodes and UMIs. TCRdb re-called the 5' RACE reads through MiXCR, storing one row per CDR3 protein. The sample records a few hundred thousand distinct CDR3 sequences, roughly 21% being singletons. Study conclusions and caveats: Most CD4+ clones that shrank were in CM and EM, while CD8+ ones turned up in EMRA. In pre-infection memory, a portion of responding clones appeared, which suggested that cross-reactive memory joined.

The receptor was isolated from an adult woman who had mild COVID-19 (a few samples of this study predate the infection). Cell type and time point are not known. The chain carries TRBV12-3 or TRBV12-4 and TRBJ2-3, with TRBD2 matching 11 bases. The sample comprised PBMCs or a T cell subset sorted from them (not recorded which). The CDR3 coding sequence is TGTGCCAGCAGTCTGAAACGACTAGCGGGACACACAGATACGCAGTATTTT. It encodes CASSLKRLAGHTDTQYF.